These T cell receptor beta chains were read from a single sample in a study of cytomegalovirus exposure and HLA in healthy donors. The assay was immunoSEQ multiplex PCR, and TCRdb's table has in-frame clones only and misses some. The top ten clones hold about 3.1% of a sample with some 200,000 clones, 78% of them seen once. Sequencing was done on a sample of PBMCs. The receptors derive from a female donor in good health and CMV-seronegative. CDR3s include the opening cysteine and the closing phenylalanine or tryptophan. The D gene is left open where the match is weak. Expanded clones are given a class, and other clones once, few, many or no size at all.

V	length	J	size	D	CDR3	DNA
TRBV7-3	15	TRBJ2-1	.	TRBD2	CASSLAGGSLNEQFF	TGTGCCAGCAGCCTAGCGGGGGGTTCTTTAAATGAGCAGTTCTTC
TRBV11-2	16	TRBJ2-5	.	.	CASSLGLRGRQETQYF	TGTGCCAGCAGCTTAGGTTTGCGGGGGCGCCAAGAGACCCAGTACTTC
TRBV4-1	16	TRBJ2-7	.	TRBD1	CASSQPPRDRGFEQYF	TGCGCCAGCAGCCAACCTCCCCGGGACAGGGGTTTCGAGCAGTACTTC
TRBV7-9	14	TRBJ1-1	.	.	CASSGTGPFGEAFF	TGTGCCAGCAGCGGAACAGGCCCATTCGGGGAAGCTTTCTTT
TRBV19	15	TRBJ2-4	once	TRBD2	CASSMPGGPKNIQYF	TGTGCCAGTAGTATGCCGGGGGGGCCCAAAAACATTCAGTACTTC
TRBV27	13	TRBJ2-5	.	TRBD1	CASSPTGVETQYF	TGTGCCAGCAGTCCGACAGGGGTAGAGACCCAGTACTTC
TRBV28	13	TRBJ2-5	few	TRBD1	CASSLDRAKTQYF	TGTGCCAGCAGTTTGGACAGGGCAAAGACCCAGTACTTC
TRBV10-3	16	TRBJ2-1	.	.	CAISESGRGRYNEQFF	TGTGCCATCAGTGAGTCGGGCAGGGGCCGCTACAATGAGCAGTTCTTC
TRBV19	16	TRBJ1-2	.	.	CASSILAHKLGYGYTF	TGTGCCAGTAGTATACTAGCGCATAAGCTGGGGTATGGCTACACCTTC
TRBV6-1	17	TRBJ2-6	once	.	CASSEAGHISGANVLTF	TGTGCCAGCAGTGAGGCCGGACATATCTCCGGGGCCAACGTCCTGACTTTC
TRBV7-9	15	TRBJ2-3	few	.	CASSAPKSTGDTQYF	TGTGCCAGCAGCGCCCCAAAGAGTACGGGGGATACGCAGTATTTT
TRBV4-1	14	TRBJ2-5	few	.	CASSQDEGTETQYF	TGCGCCAGCAGCCAAGATGAGGGTACCGAGACCCAGTACTTC
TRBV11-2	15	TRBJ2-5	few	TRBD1	CASSLTRGLGETQYF	TGTGCCAGCAGCCTGACGAGGGGGCTGGGGGAGACCCAGTACTTC
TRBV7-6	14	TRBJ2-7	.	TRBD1	CASSPRTGAYEQYF	TGTGCCAGCAGCCCTCGGACAGGGGCCTACGAGCAGTACTTC
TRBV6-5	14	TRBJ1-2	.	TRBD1	CASSYSHMQGGRTF	TGTGCCAGCAGTTACTCCCATATGCAGGGGGGTAGGACCTTC
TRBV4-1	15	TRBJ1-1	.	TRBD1	CASSHGTAGHTEAFF	TGCGCCAGCAGCCACGGGACAGCCGGACACACTGAAGCTTTCTTT
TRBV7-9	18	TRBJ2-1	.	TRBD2	CASSLGTSGGSSYNEQFF	TGTGCCAGCAGCTTAGGGACTAGCGGGGGGAGCTCCTACAATGAGCAGTTCTTC
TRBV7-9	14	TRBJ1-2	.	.	CASSPGEAPWGYTF	TGTGCCAGCAGCCCCGGGGAGGCCCCCTGGGGCTACACCTTC
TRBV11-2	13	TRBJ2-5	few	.	CASSLEPEETQYF	TGTGCCAGCAGCTTGGAGCCGGAAGAGACCCAGTACTTC
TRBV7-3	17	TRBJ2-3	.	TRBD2	CASSLRSGRGYTDTQYF	TGTGCCAGCAGCTTAAGGAGCGGGAGGGGATACACAGATACGCAGTATTTT
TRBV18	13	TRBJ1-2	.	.	CASSPGQDYGYTF	TGTGCCAGCTCACCAGGGCAGGACTATGGCTACACCTTC
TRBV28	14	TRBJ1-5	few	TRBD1	CASEHGQGSQPQHF	TGTGCCAGCGAACATGGACAGGGGAGTCAGCCCCAGCATTTT
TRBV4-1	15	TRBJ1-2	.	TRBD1	CASSQPGQGIYGYTF	TGCGCCAGCAGCCAACCGGGACAGGGGATCTATGGCTACACCTTC
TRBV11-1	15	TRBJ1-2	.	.	CASSLATGSGVGYTF	TGTGCCAGCAGCTTAGCAACGGGGTCCGGCGTAGGCTACACCTTC
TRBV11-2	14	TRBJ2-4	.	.	CASSSRLAKNIQYF	TGTGCCAGCAGCTCCAGGCTAGCCAAAAACATTCAGTACTTC
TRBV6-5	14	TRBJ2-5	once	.	CASRRMVLEETQYF	TGTGCCAGCCGCCGAATGGTATTAGAAGAGACCCAGTACTTC
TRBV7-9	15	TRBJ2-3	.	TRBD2	CASSTTSGSSDTQYF	TGTGCCAGCAGCACAACTAGCGGGAGTTCAGATACGCAGTATTTT
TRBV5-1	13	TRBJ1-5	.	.	CASSTGPNQPQHF	TGCGCCAGCAGTACAGGGCCTAATCAGCCCCAGCATTTT